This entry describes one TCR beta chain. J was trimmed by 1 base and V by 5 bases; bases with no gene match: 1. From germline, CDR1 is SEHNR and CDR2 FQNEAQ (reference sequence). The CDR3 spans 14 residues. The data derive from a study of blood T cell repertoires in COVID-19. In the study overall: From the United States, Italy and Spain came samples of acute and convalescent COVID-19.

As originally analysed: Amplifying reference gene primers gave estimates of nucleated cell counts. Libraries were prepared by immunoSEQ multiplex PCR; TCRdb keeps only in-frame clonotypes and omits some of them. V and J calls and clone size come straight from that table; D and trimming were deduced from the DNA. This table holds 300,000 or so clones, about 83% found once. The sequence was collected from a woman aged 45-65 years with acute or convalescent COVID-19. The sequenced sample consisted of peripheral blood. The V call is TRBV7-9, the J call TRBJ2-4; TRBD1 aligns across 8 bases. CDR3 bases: TGTGCCAGCAGCCGGGACAGGGCCAAAAACATTCAGTACTTC. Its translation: CASSRDRAKNIQYF.